This T cell receptor beta chain was observed in a study of CD8 T cells in Susac syndrome. Germline V CDR1 and CDR2: MNHNS, SASEGT. The trim removed 7 bases at V and 9 bases at J, leaving 8 bases unmatched. The CDR3 length is 13 residues. From blood CD8+ and CD4+ T cells, the TCR beta chain was sequenced. RNA in amounts of about 0.45 to 1 ug was reverse transcribed with random hexamers. Amplification of TCR beta CDR3 spanned 54 Vbeta and 13 Jbeta via immunoSEQ multiplex PCR. MiXCR was run by TCRdb on the immunoSEQ multiplex PCR reads, yielding one entry per CDR3 protein. The sample carries some 130,000 distinct CDR3 sequences, around 94% recorded once.

The clonotype originates from a human donor with multiple sclerosis. Specimen: CD4+ T cells from PBMCs. J is TRBJ2-7 and V is TRBV6-1; 11 nucleotides match TRBD1. The DNA for the CDR3 is TGTGCCAGCATGGACAGGGGGCATATCGGGCAGTACTTC. It yields the protein CASMDRGHIGQYF.